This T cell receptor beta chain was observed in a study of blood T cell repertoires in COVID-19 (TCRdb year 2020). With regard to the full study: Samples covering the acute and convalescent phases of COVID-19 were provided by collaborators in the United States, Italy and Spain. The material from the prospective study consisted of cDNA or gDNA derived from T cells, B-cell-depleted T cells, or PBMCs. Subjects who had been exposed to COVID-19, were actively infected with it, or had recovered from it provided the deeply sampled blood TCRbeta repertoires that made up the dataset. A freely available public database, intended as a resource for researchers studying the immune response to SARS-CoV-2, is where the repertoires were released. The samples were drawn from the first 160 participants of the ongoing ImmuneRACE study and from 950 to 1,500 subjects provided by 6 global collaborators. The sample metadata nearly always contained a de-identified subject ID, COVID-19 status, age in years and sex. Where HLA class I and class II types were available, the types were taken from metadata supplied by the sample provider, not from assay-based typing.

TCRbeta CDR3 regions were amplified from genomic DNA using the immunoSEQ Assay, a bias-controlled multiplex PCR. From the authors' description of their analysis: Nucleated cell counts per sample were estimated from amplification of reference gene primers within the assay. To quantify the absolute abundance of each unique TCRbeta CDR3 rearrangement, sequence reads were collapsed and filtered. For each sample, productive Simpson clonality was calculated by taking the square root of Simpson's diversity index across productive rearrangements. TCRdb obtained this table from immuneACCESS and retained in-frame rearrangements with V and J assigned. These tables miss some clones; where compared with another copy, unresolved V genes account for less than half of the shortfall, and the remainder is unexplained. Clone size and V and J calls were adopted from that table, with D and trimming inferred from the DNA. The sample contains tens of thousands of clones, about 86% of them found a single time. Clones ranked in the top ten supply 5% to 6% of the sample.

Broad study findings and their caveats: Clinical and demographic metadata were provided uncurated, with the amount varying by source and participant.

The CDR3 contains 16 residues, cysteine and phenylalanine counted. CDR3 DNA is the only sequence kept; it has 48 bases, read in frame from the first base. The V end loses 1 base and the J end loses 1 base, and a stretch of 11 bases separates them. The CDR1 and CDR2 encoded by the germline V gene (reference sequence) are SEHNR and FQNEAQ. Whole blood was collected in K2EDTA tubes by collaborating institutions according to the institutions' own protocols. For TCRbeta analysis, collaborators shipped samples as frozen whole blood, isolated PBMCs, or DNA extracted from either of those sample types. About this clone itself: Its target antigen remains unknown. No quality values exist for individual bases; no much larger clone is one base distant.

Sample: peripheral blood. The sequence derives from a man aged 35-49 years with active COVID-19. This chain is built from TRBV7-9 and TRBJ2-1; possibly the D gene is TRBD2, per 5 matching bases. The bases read TGTGCCAGCAGCTTAGGCGGCGGGCCGTCCTACAATGAGCAGTTCTTC. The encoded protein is CASSLGGGPSYNEQFF.